These 30 T cell receptor beta chains came from one sample sequenced in a study of shared clonotypes between healthy human individuals. TCRdb's table, derived via immunoSEQ multiplex PCR, lists solely in-frame clones and lacks some. The table has some 2.3 million clones, over 85% seen once. Source material: naive CD4+ T cells from PBMCs. As to subset: CD45RA+ positively selected. Receptor source: a man aged 18 to 29 in good health. Some clones in this sample may be carry-over from other donors' samples.

The rearrangement uses TRBV5-6 and TRBJ2-7; 9 nucleotides line up with TRBD1. The CDR3 is 15 residues long. Trimming at V came to 2 bases and at J to 3 bases, leaving 6 bases not matched to a gene. Germline CDR1 is SGHDT and CDR2 is YYEEEE. The CDR3 DNA sequence: TGTGCCAGCAGCTTCTCCGGGACAGGGAACTACGAGCAGTACTTC. Amino acids: CASSFSGTGNYEQYF.

J is TRBJ1-2 and V is TRBV5-1; 7 bases are shared with TRBD1. Looked up from germline, CDR1 is SGHRS and CDR2 is YFSETQ. With 0 bases clipped from V and 6 bases from J, the junction kept 8 bases outside the gene matches. CDR3 length: 15 amino acids. CDR3 nucleotides: TGCGCCAGCAGCTTGGAGGGGGCTGCCTCCGATGGCTACACCTTC. Its translation is CASSLEGAASDGYTF.

Remarks on this clone: The sample carries other DNA sequences with the same CDR3. The chain joins TRBV10-2 to TRBJ1-5; D not certain. Deletions cut 6 bases from V and 0 bases from J, with 6 bases between. This CDR3 region has 13 residues. Germline V gives CDR1 WSHSY, CDR2 SAAADI. This chain's CDR3 is CASRENSNQPQHF. In DNA, the CDR3 is TGCGCCAGCAGGGAAAATAGCAATCAGCCCCAGCATTTT.

This chain connects TRBV6-6 to TRBJ1-3; D is undetermined. Germline values: CDR1 MNHNY, CDR2 SVGAGI (reference sequence). The CDR3 is 14 residues long. V shed 7 bases and J shed 0 bases, with 10 bases lying between them. In nucleotides, the CDR3 is TGTGCCAGCACCTTGACTCACTCTGGAAACACCATATATTTT. Translation gives CASTLTHSGNTIYF.

The chain is built from TRBV18 and TRBJ1-5; perhaps TRBD1 as D (6 bases). The V gene's germline CDR1 is KGHSH and CDR2 LQKENI. The CDR3 is 16 amino acids. V gave up 1 base and J gave up 5 bases, with 15 bases separating them. CDR3 protein: CASSPRAGAVDQPQHF. As DNA, the CDR3 is TGTGCCAGCTCACCACGGGCAGGGGCGGTAGATCAGCCCCAGCATTTT. The full variable domain, rest sourced from reference TRBV18 and TRBJ1-5, is NAGVMQNPRHLVRRRGQEARLRCSPMKGHSHVYWYRQLPEEGLKFMVYLQKENIIDESGMPKERFSAEFPKEGPSILRIQQVVRGDSAAYFCASSPRAGAVDQPQHFGDGTRLSIL.

This clone was counted a single time. The gene calls are TRBV5-6 and TRBJ2-3; the match to TRBD2 covers 8 bases. V lost 4 bases and J lost 4; bases outside the gene matches: 11. Germline V gives CDR1 SGHDT, CDR2 YYEEEE. CDR3 length equals 16 residues. CDR3 nucleotide sequence: TGTGCCAGCAGCCCGGGGCGGGAGGAGGGACCAGATACGCAGTATTTT. Translated: CASSPGREEGPDTQYF.

Note on this clone: Other DNA sequences within the sample encode an identical CDR3. J is TRBJ2-5 and V is TRBV9; tentative D call: TRBD2 (6 bases). V dropped 4 bases and J dropped 5 bases, with 15 bases sitting between them. The CDR3 is made up of 14 amino acids. Germline V gives CDR1 SGDLS, CDR2 YYNGEE. This CDR3 is CASSPRGGRETQYF. As DNA, the CDR3 is TGTGCCAGCAGCCCCCGGGGAGGCCGTGAGACCCAGTACTTC. The whole variable domain, remainder taken from reference TRBV9 and TRBJ2-5, is DSGVTQTPKHLITATGQRVTLRCSPRSGDLSVYWYQQSLDQGLQFLIQYYNGEERAKGNILERFSAQQFPDLHSELNLSSLELGDSALYFCASSPRGGRETQYFGPGTRLLVL.

The table lists this clone with a few counts. The sample has other DNA sequences that encode this CDR3 too. This sequence joins TRBV30 and TRBJ1-5; the D is unclear. Germline-derived CDR1 and CDR2 are GTSNPN and SVGIG (reference sequence). This CDR3 comprises 13 residues. V was clipped by 0 bases and J by 6 bases, with 9 bases between them. CDR3 sequence reads: CAWSVKGSQPQHF. The CDR3 DNA follows: TGTGCCTGGAGTGTTAAGGGAAGTCAGCCCCAGCATTTT. Full variable domain (missing parts from reference TRBV30 and TRBJ1-5): SQTIHQWPATLVQPVGSPLSLECTVEGTSNPNLYWYRQAAGRGLQLLFYSVGIGQISSEVPQNLSASRPQDRQFILSSKKLLLSDSGFYLCAWSVKGSQPQHFGDGTRLSIL.

Of note for this clone: At the DNA level, this CDR3 is encoded by other sequences in the same sample as well. CDR3 sequence: CASSFQGGETQYF. Here the CDR3 DNA reads TGTGCCAGCAGCTTTCAAGGGGGAGAGACCCAGTACTTC. This chain uses TRBV7-3 with TRBJ2-5; tentatively, D is TRBD1 (6 bases). The CDR3 is 13 amino acids. V lost 3 bases to trimming and J lost 4 bases, with 9 bases between them. Per the germline V gene, CDR1 is SGHTA and CDR2 is FQGTGA.

V and J are TRBV10-3 and TRBJ2-2, with 7 bases that match TRBD1. Germline trimming cut 6 bases from V and 7 bases from J; bases unmatched to any gene: 20. From germline, CDR1 is ENHRY and CDR2 SYGVKD. CDR3 length: 18 residues. CDR3 coding DNA: TGTGCCATCAGCCAAGACCCGGGACAGCCCGCTTCGGACGGGGAGCTGTTTTTT. Its protein product is CAISQDPGQPASDGELFF.

The chain combines TRBV7-3 with TRBJ2-1; 14 nucleotides match TRBD2. This CDR3 spans 21 amino acids. Trimming took 2 bases from V and 0 from J; bases not matched to a gene: 12. From germline, CDR1 is SGHTA and CDR2 FQGTGA. CDR3 sequence reads: CASSLFGVGLAGGYSYNEQFF. CDR3 bases: TGTGCCAGCAGCTTATTCGGGGTTGGACTAGCGGGAGGATACTCCTACAATGAGCAGTTCTTC.

This rearrangement joins TRBV19 to TRBJ2-1, with a possible D match to TRBD1 (6 bases). From germline, CDR1 is LNHDA and CDR2 SQIVND (reference sequence). This CDR3 has 16 residues. V dropped 4 bases and J dropped 0 bases, with 13 bases sitting between them. CDR3 DNA: TGTGCCAGTAGTACCCGCCAGGGGAGCTCCTACAATGAGCAGTTCTTC. This encodes CASSTRQGSSYNEQFF. Combining the CDR3 with reference TRBV19 and TRBJ2-1 gives the whole variable domain DGGITQSPKYLFRKEGQNVTLSCEQNLNHDAMYWYRQDPGQGLRLIYYSQIVNDFQKGDIAEGYSVSREKKESFPLTVTSAQKNPTAFYLCASSTRQGSSYNEQFFGPGTRLTVL.

The CDR3 bases are TGTGCCAGCAGCCCCGGACAGGGGACAACTAATGAAAAACTGTTTTTT. Its protein is CASSPGQGTTNEKLFF. The rearrangement links TRBV5-8 to TRBJ1-4; 9 bases agree with TRBD1. The CDR3 extends over 16 amino acids. Germline V CDR1 and CDR2: SGHTS, YDEGEE. Losses at the gene ends were 4 bases for V and 0 bases for J; bases not matched to a gene: 4. Complete variable domain (other parts from reference TRBV5-8 and TRBJ1-4): EAGVTQSPTHLIKTRGQQATLRCSPISGHTSVYWYQQALGLGLQFLLWYDEGEERNRGNFPPRFSGRQFPNYSSELNVNALELEDSALYLCASSPGQGTTNEKLFFGSGTQLSVL.

V gene TRBV19 combines with J gene TRBJ2-7; D possibly corresponds to TRBD1 (6 bases). This CDR3 is 14 amino acids long. CDR1 is LNHDA, CDR2 SQIVND, per germline (reference sequence). Trimming cost V 5 bases and J 2 bases, with 13 bases left between them. The CDR3 region is CASSRLGHPYEQYF. The DNA for the CDR3 is TGTGCCAGTAGTCGATTGGGACACCCCTACGAGCAGTACTTC.

The genes are TRBV7-3 and TRBJ2-2; TRBD1 aligns across 8 bases. The germline V gene has CDR1 SGHTA and CDR2 FQGTGA. The CDR3 is made up of 16 amino acids. The V segment lost 5 bases and the J segment 0 bases; nucleotides outside the gene matches: 5. The CDR3 is CASSPLDRANTGELFF. Written as DNA, the CDR3 is TGTGCCAGCAGCCCACTGGACAGGGCGAACACCGGGGAGCTGTTTTTT. Looking up the rest from reference TRBV7-3 and TRBJ2-2 gives the full variable domain: GAGVSQTPSNKVTEKGKYVELRCDPISGHTALYWYRQSLGQGPEFLIYFQGTGAADDSGLPNDRFFAVRPEGSVSTLKIQRTERGDSAVYLCASSPLDRANTGELFFGEGSRLTVL.

The rearrangement uses TRBV27 and TRBJ1-2; 9 nucleotides agree with TRBD1. In germline, CDR1 is MNHEY, CDR2 SMNVEV (reference sequence). The J segment lost 4 bases and the V segment lost 8 bases, leaving 5 bases of the junction unmatched. The CDR3 spans 13 residues. CDR3 DNA sequence: TGTGCCAGCGGACAGGGGAGGAGCTATGGCTACACCTTC. This sequence encodes CASGQGRSYGYTF.

This clone was detected only once. The V gene is TRBV7-9, the J gene TRBJ2-1; D tentatively fits TRBD1 or TRBD2 (5 bases each). The CDR3 consists of 11 residues. Germline-derived CDR1 and CDR2 are SEHNR and FQNEAQ (reference sequence). Trimming shortened V by 0 bases and J by 12 bases, and 6 bases separated the two germline ends. CDR3 DNA sequence: TGTGCCAGCAGCTTAGCGGGACCGCAGTTCTTC. Translation gives CASSLAGPQFF.

This chain uses TRBV2 with TRBJ1-6, with D possibly TRBD1 on 6 matching bases. Looked up from germline, CDR1 is SNHLY and CDR2 is FYNNEI. There are 12 residues in the CDR3. V was clipped by 10 bases and J by 10 bases, with 14 bases between them. The CDR3 region has the DNA TGTGCCAACAGGGCTGACGAATCACCCCTCCACTTT. It is translated as CANRADESPLHF.

The J gene is TRBJ1-5, the V gene TRBV5-1; TRBD1 matches 9 bases. The CDR3 is made up of 15 amino acids. V shed 4 bases, J shed 2 bases, and the junction held 4 bases outside the gene matches. Germline values: CDR1 SGHRS, CDR2 YFSETQ. CDR3 sequence reads: CASSATGGGNQPQHF. Here the CDR3 DNA reads TGCGCCAGCAGCGCCACAGGGGGCGGCAATCAGCCCCAGCATTTT. The full variable domain, rest sourced from reference TRBV5-1 and TRBJ1-5, is KAGVTQTPRYLIKTRGQQVTLSCSPISGHRSVSWYQQTPGQGLQFLFEYFSETQRNKGNFPGRFSGRQFSNSRSEMNVSTLELGDSALYLCASSATGGGNQPQHFGDGTRLSIL.

The chain recombines TRBV5-4 with TRBJ2-2, with D possibly TRBD2 on 5 matching bases. Germline V gene lookup returns CDR1 SGHNT and CDR2 YYREEE (reference sequence). Trimming shortened V by 1 base and J by 7 bases, and 8 bases separated the two germline ends. The CDR3 has 13 amino acids. The CDR3 loop reads CASSLRGYGELFF. CDR3 nucleotide sequence: TGTGCCAGCAGCTTGAGAGGGTACGGGGAGCTGTTTTTT.

The chain joins TRBV19 to TRBJ1-2; possible D gene TRBD1, 5 bases. There are 14 residues in the CDR3. The V gene lost 7 bases and the J gene lost 0 bases, with 12 bases spanning the gap. Germline CDR1 LNHDA, CDR2 SQIVND (reference sequence). As DNA, the CDR3 is TGTGCCAGTATGGGGGGGAAGCCTAACTATGGCTACACCTTC. Protein product: CASMGGKPNYGYTF.

The chain has TRBV11-3 and TRBJ2-1; TRBD2 agrees at 10 bases. Germline CDR1 SGHNT, CDR2 YENEEA. Trimming took 4 bases from V and 3 from J; bases not matched to a gene: 3. The CDR3 covers 15 residues. The chain's CDR3 is CASSSEREGYNEQFF. The CDR3 DNA follows: TGTGCCAGCAGCTCTGAGCGGGAGGGCTACAATGAGCAGTTCTTC.

This clone was recorded once. J is TRBJ2-2 and V is TRBV28; TRBD2 agrees at 14 bases. The V gene end was trimmed by 5 bases and the J gene end by 8 bases; junction bases not matched to a gene: 4. This CDR3 spans 15 amino acids. Germline lookup yields CDR1 MDHEN and CDR2 SYDVKM. CDR3 protein: CASSPGLAGAGELFF. In DNA, the CDR3 is TGTGCCAGCAGTCCGGGACTAGCGGGAGCAGGGGAGCTGTTTTTT.

The chain combines TRBV5-6 with TRBJ2-7; D might be TRBD2 (5 bases). From germline, CDR1 is SGHDT and CDR2 YYEEEE. The V end was cut by 4 bases, the J end by 0 bases, with 17 bases between. The CDR3 has 16 amino acids. CDR3 DNA: TGTGCCAGCAGCGTCAGACTAAGCGCAAGCTCCTACGAGCAGTACTTC. This translates into CASSVRLSASSYEQYF.

The sample holds a few counts of this clone. The gene calls are TRBV6-5 and TRBJ2-4; D tentatively fits TRBD1 or TRBD2 (6 bases each). There are 15 residues in the CDR3. Per the germline V gene, CDR1 is MNHEY and CDR2 is SVGAGI. V was clipped by 8 bases and J by 8 bases, with 22 bases between them. In nucleotides, the CDR3 is TGTGCCAGCCGAACCAGGGCCGGGGGCCGGGACATTCAGTACTTC. It codes for CASRTRAGGRDIQYF.

This chain joins TRBV30 and TRBJ2-3; a possible D gene is TRBD2 (6 bases). There are 16 residues in the CDR3. V gave up 8 bases and J gave up 0 bases, with 21 bases separating them. Germline V CDR1 and CDR2: GTSNPN, SVGIG (reference sequence). As DNA, the CDR3 is TGTGCCCGGGGACTCGGGAGCGGAACTAGCACAGATACGCAGTATTTT. This gives the protein CARGLGSGTSTDTQYF.

The V call is TRBV4-2, the J call TRBJ2-1, with TRBD1 as a possible D gene (6 bases). The CDR3 spans 15 residues. V lost 2 bases and J 0 bases, leaving 8 bases between the germline ends. Looked up from germline, CDR1 is LGHNA and CDR2 is YNFKEQ. CDR3 loop: CASSQQGSSYNEQFF. The CDR3 region has the DNA TGTGCCAGCAGCCAACAGGGGAGCTCCTACAATGAGCAGTTCTTC.

V is TRBV7-2 and J is TRBJ2-7; D ambiguous. Germline V CDR1 and CDR2: SGHTA, FQGNSA. V lost 1 base to trimming and J lost 5 bases, with 9 bases between them. CDR3 length: 13 amino acids. This CDR3 is CASSLVDPNEQYF. Here the CDR3 DNA reads TGTGCCAGCAGCTTAGTTGATCCTAACGAGCAGTACTTC.

The chain uses TRBV18 and TRBJ2-7; no firm D call. The CDR3 has 13 residues. Germline V gene sequence: CDR1 KGHSH, CDR2 LQKENI. The V and J ends lost 3 bases and 3 bases respectively, with 9 bases between them. DNA of the CDR3: TGTGCCAGCTCACCGGCTCCCGACTACGAGCAGTACTTC. Translating it yields CASSPAPDYEQYF.

This clone is a singleton in its sample. V and J are TRBV25-1 and TRBJ2-1; TRBD2 might be the D (6 bases). Germline V gene sequence: CDR1 MGHDK, CDR2 SYGVNS. This CDR3 is 14 amino acids long. The germline V and J ends were trimmed by 2 bases and 6 bases, with 11 bases remaining between them. The CDR3 DNA sequence: TGTGCCAGCAGTGAAAGGGGAGGAAGCAATGAGCAGTTCTTC. This translates into CASSERGGSNEQFF. The variable domain in full, with the rest retrieved from reference TRBV25-1 and TRBJ2-1, is EADIYQTPRYLVIGTGKKITLECSQTMGHDKMYWYQQDPGMELHLIHYSYGVNSTEKGDLSSESTVSRIRTEHFPLTLESARPSHTSQYLCASSERGGSNEQFFGPGTRLTVL.